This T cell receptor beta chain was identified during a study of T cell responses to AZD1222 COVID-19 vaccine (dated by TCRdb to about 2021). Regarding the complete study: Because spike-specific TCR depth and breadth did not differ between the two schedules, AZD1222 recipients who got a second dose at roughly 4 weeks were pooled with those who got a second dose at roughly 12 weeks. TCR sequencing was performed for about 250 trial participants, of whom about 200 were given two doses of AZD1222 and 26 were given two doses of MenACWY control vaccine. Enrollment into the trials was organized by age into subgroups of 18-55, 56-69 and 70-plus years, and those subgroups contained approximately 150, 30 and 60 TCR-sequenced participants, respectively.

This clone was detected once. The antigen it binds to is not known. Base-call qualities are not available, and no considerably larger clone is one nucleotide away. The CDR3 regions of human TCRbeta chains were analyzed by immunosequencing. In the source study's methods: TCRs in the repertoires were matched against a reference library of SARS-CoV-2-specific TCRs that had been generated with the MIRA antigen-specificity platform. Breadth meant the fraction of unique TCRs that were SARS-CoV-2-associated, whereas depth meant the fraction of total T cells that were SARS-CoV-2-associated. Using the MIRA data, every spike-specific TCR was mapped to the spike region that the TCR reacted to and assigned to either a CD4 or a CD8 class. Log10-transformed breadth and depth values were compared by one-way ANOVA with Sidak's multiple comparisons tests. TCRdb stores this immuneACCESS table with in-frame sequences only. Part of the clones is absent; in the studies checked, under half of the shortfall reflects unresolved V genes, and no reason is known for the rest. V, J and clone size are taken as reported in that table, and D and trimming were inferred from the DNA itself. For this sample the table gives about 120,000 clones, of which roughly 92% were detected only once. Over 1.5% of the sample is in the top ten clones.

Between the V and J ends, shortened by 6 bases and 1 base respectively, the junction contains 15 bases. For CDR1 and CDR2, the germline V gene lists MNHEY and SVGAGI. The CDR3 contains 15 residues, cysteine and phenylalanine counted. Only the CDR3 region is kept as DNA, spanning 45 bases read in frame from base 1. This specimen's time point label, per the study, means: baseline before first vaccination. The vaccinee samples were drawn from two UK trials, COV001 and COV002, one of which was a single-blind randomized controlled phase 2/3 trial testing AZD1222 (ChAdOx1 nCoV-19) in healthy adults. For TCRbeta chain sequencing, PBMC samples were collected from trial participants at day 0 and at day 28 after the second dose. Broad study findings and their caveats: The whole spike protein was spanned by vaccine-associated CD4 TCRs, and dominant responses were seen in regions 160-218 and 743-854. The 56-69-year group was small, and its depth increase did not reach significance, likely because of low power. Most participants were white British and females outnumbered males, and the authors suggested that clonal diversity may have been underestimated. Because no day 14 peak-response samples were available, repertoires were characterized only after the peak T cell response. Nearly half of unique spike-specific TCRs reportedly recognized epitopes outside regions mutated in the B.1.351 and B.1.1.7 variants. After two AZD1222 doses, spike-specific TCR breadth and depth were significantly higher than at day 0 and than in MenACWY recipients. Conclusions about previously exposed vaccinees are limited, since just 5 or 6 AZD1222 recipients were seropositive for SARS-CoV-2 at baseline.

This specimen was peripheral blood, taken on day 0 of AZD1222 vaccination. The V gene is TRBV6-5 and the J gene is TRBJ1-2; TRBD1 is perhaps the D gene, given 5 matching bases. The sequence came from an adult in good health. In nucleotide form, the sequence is TGTGCCAGCAGCAACCTAGGGGTTTATAACTATGGCTACACCTTC. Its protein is CASSNLGVYNYGYTF.